These 10 T cell receptor beta chains share one sample of origin, sequenced in a study of blood T cell repertoires in COVID-19. Using immunoSEQ multiplex PCR, the repertoire was profiled, and TCRdb retains in-frame clones only, with some absent. Of about 46,000 clones listed, roughly 86% are singletons. The specimen sequenced was peripheral blood. All receptors derive from a man in his sixties with active or convalescent COVID-19.

The chain has TRBV11-2 and TRBJ2-1, with 9 bases lining up with TRBD2. This CDR3 has 16 residues. J was trimmed by 8 bases and V by 5 bases; bases with no gene match: 13. Germline V CDR1 and CDR2: SGHAT, FQNNGV. In DNA, the CDR3 is TGTGCCAGCAGCCCCAGGGCGGGGGGGGGCCGGTATGAGCAGTTCTTC. The encoded protein is CASSPRAGGGRYEQFF.

This clone was observed once. The V and J genes are TRBV4-2 and TRBJ1-5; D possibly corresponds to TRBD1 (6 bases). V lost 3 bases and J lost 0, with 9 bases in between. There are 15 residues in the CDR3. CDR1 is LGHNA, CDR2 YNFKEQ, per germline. Here the CDR3 reads CASSQTGHSNQPQHF. The CDR3 DNA is TGTGCCAGCAGCCAGACGGGACATAGCAATCAGCCCCAGCATTTT.

The chain combines TRBV30 with TRBJ1-4; D might be TRBD1 (6 bases). The CDR3 consists of 14 residues. Germline CDR1 GTSNPN, CDR2 SVGIG (reference sequence). V shed 4 bases and J shed 2 bases, with 11 bases lying between them. The CDR3, as DNA: TGTGCCTGGAACACAGGGTCGACTAATGAAAAACTGTTTTTT. Its protein is CAWNTGSTNEKLFF.

The gene calls are TRBV5-1 and TRBJ1-2; possibly TRBD1 for D (5 bases). CDR1 and CDR2 from the germline V gene are SGHRS and YFSETQ. The CDR3 is made up of 14 amino acids. Deletions cut 7 bases from V and 4 bases from J, with 17 bases between. CDR3 loop: CASSSPTEPYGYTF. CDR3 nucleotide sequence: TGCGCCAGCTCCTCCCCGACAGAGCCCTATGGCTACACCTTC.

This chain links TRBV4-1 with TRBJ1-4; TRBD1 matches 7 bases. The germline V gene has CDR1 MGHRA and CDR2 YSYEKL. The CDR3 has 16 residues. V dropped 2 bases and J dropped 5; count of bases not matched to a gene: 8. The CDR3 here is CASSQYTGAGNEKLFF. CDR3 coding DNA: TGCGCCAGCAGCCAATACACAGGGGCGGGGAATGAAAAACTGTTTTTT.

CDR3 in amino acids: CASSRSDRGETQYF. The CDR3 DNA sequence: TGTGCCAGCAGCCGTTCGGACAGGGGAGAGACCCAGTACTTC. The chain uses TRBV4-2 and TRBJ2-5, with TRBD1 identical over 9 bases. The CDR3 runs to 14 residues. The V segment lost 4 bases and the J segment 4 bases; nucleotides outside the gene matches: 4. From germline, CDR1 is LGHNA and CDR2 YNFKEQ.

The chain couples TRBV6-1 to TRBJ1-2; 9 bases map to TRBD1. The CDR3 totals 14 residues. Trimming took 3 bases from V and 4 from J; bases not matched to a gene: 3. Germline V CDR1 and CDR2: MNHNS, SASEGT. CDR3 protein: CASSDGTGLYGYTF. The CDR3 nucleotides are TGTGCCAGCAGTGATGGGACAGGGCTCTATGGCTACACCTTC.

The chain carries TRBV28 and TRBJ1-5; no firm D call. V gave up 7 bases and J gave up 5 bases, with 9 bases separating them. The CDR3 is 12 residues long. Germline CDR1 reads MDHEN; CDR2 reads SYDVKM. The CDR3 bases are TGTGCCAGCACTCAGGAAGATCAGCCCCAGCATTTT. As protein: CASTQEDQPQHF.

The chain uses TRBV13 and TRBJ1-3; 7 bases agree with TRBD1. The V gene's germline CDR1 is PRHDT and CDR2 FYEKMQ (reference sequence). The junction had 0 bases not matched to a gene; V was cut back by 3 bases and J by 4 bases. This CDR3 region has 13 residues. The CDR3 DNA sequence: TGTGCCAGCAGCTTGACAGGGGGAAACACCATATATTTT. It encodes CASSLTGGNTIYF.

Written as DNA, the CDR3 is TGTGCCAGCAGCCGCGAGGGAGGGGCCTACGAGCAGTACTTC. Its protein is CASSREGGAYEQYF. V is TRBV4-2 and J is TRBJ2-7, with 7 bases that match TRBD2. The CDR3 consists of 14 residues. Germline V gene data show CDR1 as LGHNA and CDR2 as YNFKEQ. V lost 4 bases, J lost 2 bases, and 5 bases stayed unmatched.